Below, 16 T cell receptor beta chains from the same sample are listed, as sequenced in a study of circulating and synovial CD4+ cells in juvenile arthritis. Assay used: immunoSEQ multiplex PCR; TCRdb lists only in-frame clones, some missing. This table holds around 31,000 clones, just under 97% found once. The sequenced sample was CD4+ T cells from blood. Source of these receptors: a human donor with juvenile idiopathic arthritis.

The rearrangement links TRBV6-5 to TRBJ1-5; the D gene is possibly TRBD1 (6 bases). V dropped 10 bases and J dropped 0 bases, with 13 bases sitting between them. The CDR3 is made up of 14 amino acids. The V gene's germline CDR1 is MNHEY and CDR2 SVGAGI. CDR3 DNA sequence: TGTGCCACTACCGGGACAAATAGCAATCAGCCCCAGCATTTT. Its translation: CATTGTNSNQPQHF.

J is TRBJ2-3 and V is TRBV5-1, with D unresolved. Germline values: CDR1 SGHRS, CDR2 YFSETQ. V dropped 0 bases and J dropped 6 bases, with 14 bases sitting between them. This CDR3 spans 15 amino acids. CDR3 in DNA: TGCGCCAGCAGCTTGGTTGCCAAAGCCTCCGATACGCAGTATTTT. Its translation: CASSLVAKASDTQYF.

The rearrangement uses TRBV5-6 and TRBJ1-1; possible D gene TRBD1, 6 bases. CDR1 SGHDT and CDR2 YYEEEE come from the germline V gene. The ends were cut back, 6 bases at V and 3 bases at J, with 15 bases in the middle. This CDR3 is 14 amino acids long. CDR3 in amino acids: CASKTQGIYTEAFF. The CDR3 DNA is TGTGCCAGCAAGACACAGGGAATATACACTGAAGCTTTCTTT.

V is TRBV7-9 and J is TRBJ1-1, with TRBD1 as a possible D gene (6 bases). With 4 bases removed from V and 4 bases from J, the gap between germline ends came to 13 bases. CDR3 size: 14 residues. The germline CDR1 and CDR2 sequences are SEHNR and FQNEAQ (reference sequence). The CDR3 loop is CASSSRQAITEAFF. The CDR3 DNA is TGTGCCAGCAGCTCGAGACAGGCGATCACTGAAGCTTTCTTT.

On this clone: Different DNA sequences within this sample yield the same CDR3. This sequence joins TRBV10-3 and TRBJ1-6, with 7 bases that match TRBD1. This CDR3 comprises 15 residues. Germline V gene data show CDR1 as ENHRY and CDR2 as SYGVKD. V shed 3 bases, J shed 7 bases, and the junction held 6 bases outside the gene matches. The CDR3 here is CAISESGTENSPLHF. Here the CDR3 DNA reads TGTGCCATCAGTGAATCCGGGACAGAAAATTCACCCCTCCACTTT.

The chain joins TRBV19 to TRBJ2-5; D is unclear. There are 14 residues in the CDR3. The germline gives CDR1 LNHDA, CDR2 SQIVND (reference sequence). With 2 bases removed from V and 5 bases from J, the gap between germline ends came to 12 bases. The DNA for the CDR3 is TGTGCCAGTAGTATAATCGTGAAAGAGGAGACCCAGTACTTC. Translated: CASSIIVKEETQYF.

As DNA, the CDR3 is TGTGCCTGGAGTGTACGGGACAGAGACTACACTGAAGCTTTCTTT. It encodes CAWSVRDRDYTEAFF. V and J are TRBV30 and TRBJ1-1; 7 nucleotides align to TRBD1. Germline V CDR1 and CDR2: GTSNPN, SVGIG (reference sequence). The CDR3 covers 15 residues. V shed 0 bases and J 3 bases; nucleotides not matched to a gene: 7.

This chain uses TRBV10-3 with TRBJ2-7; TRBD2 agrees at 12 bases. The germline gives CDR1 ENHRY, CDR2 SYGVKD. The CDR3 sequence is 15 residues long. The CDR3 reads CPHPTSGRPLYEQYF. The DNA for the CDR3 is TGTCCCCATCCCACTAGCGGGAGGCCTTTGTACGAGCAGTACTTC.

This chain joins TRBV5-1 and TRBJ1-2; D possibly corresponds to TRBD1 (5 bases). The CDR3 consists of 13 residues. CDR1 is SGHRS and CDR2 is YFSETQ in the germline V gene. Deletions cut 4 bases from V and 8 bases from J, with 15 bases between. The CDR3 here is CASSRTPGGGYTF. The CDR3 bases are TGCGCCAGCAGCCGGACTCCTGGGGGGGGCTACACCTTC. Complete variable domain (other parts from reference TRBV5-1 and TRBJ1-2): KAGVTQTPRYLIKTRGQQVTLSCSPISGHRSVSWYQQTPGQGLQFLFEYFSETQRNKGNFPGRFSGRQFSNSRSEMNVSTLELGDSALYLCASSRTPGGGYTFGSGTRLTVV.

V gene TRBV11-1 combines with J gene TRBJ2-3; no clear D gene. Germline loops: CDR1 SGHAT, CDR2 FQDESV (reference sequence). The CDR3 extends over 13 amino acids. V lost 2 bases to trimming and J lost 2 bases, with 5 bases between them. The CDR3 bases are TGTGCCAGCAGCTTAACAGCCACAGATACGCAGTATTTT. It encodes CASSLTATDTQYF.

The gene calls are TRBV20-1 and TRBJ1-1, with a weak D call TRBD1 (5 bases). Trimming removed 8 bases from V and 2 bases from J, with 9 bases in between. Germline lookup yields CDR1 DFQATT and CDR2 SNEGSKA (reference sequence). This CDR3 is 11 amino acids long. CDR3 loop: CSQTDNTEAFF. CDR3 nucleotide sequence: TGCAGTCAGACAGACAACACTGAAGCTTTCTTT.

CDR3 in amino acids: CASSDHSSGANVLTF. Written as DNA, the CDR3 is TGTGCCAGCAGTGATCATAGCTCTGGGGCCAACGTCCTGACTTTC. The rearrangement joins TRBV6-1 to TRBJ2-6; the D is unclear. The V gene lost 3 bases and the J gene lost 0 bases, with 6 bases spanning the gap. Germline CDR1 reads MNHNS; CDR2 reads SASEGT. The length of the CDR3 is 15 residues.

The chain has TRBV18 and TRBJ1-5; the match to TRBD1 covers 12 bases. V shed 6 bases and J 7 bases; nucleotides not matched to a gene: 13. The CDR3 has 17 amino acids. In germline, CDR1 is KGHSH, CDR2 LQKENI. As DNA, the CDR3 is TGTGCCAGCTCGCTTAATCGGGACAGGGGGCTGGGACAGCCCCAGCATTTT. This translates into CASSLNRDRGLGQPQHF.

The chain couples TRBV7-2 to TRBJ1-5; TRBD1 is a possible D gene (6 bases). Germline loops: CDR1 SGHTA, CDR2 FQGNSA. The CDR3 contains 14 residues. V was cut by 3 bases and J by 5 bases, with 11 bases left in between. The CDR3, as DNA: TGTGCCAGCAGCTTCCTCAGGGGAGATCAGCCCCAGCATTTT. It yields the protein CASSFLRGDQPQHF.

CDR3 in amino acids: CASSFRSTGELFF. CDR3 nucleotide sequence: TGTGCCAGCAGCTTTAGAAGCACCGGGGAGCTGTTTTTT. V and J are TRBV7-9 and TRBJ2-2; unclear D gene. The V gene's germline CDR1 is SEHNR and CDR2 FQNEAQ (reference sequence). This CDR3 is 13 amino acids long. Trimming took 3 bases from V and 4 from J, leaving 6 bases between them.

V and J are TRBV27 and TRBJ2-3; D gene ambiguous. CDR3 length: 16 amino acids. Trimming left V 3 bases short and J 2 bases short, with 15 bases between. CDR1 MNHEY and CDR2 SMNVEV come from the germline V gene (reference sequence). The chain's CDR3 is CASSFYFLEYTDTQYF. In nucleotides, the CDR3 is TGTGCCAGCAGTTTCTATTTCCTTGAGTACACAGATACGCAGTATTTT.